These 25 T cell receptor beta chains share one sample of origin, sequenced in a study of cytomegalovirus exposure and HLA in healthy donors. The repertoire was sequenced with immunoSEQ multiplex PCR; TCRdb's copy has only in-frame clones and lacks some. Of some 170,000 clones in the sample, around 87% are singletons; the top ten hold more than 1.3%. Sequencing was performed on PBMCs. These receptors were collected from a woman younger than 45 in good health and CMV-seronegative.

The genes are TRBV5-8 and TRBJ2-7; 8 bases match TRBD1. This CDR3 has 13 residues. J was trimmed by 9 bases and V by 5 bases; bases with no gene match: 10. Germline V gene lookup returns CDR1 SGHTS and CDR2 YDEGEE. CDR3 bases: TGTGCCAGCAGACGGACAGGGATCGGGGTGCAGTACTTC. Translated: CASRRTGIGVQYF.

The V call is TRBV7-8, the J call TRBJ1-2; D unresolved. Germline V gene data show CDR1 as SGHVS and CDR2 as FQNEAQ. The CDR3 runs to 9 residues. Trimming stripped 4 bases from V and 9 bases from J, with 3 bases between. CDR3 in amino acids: CASSSCYTF. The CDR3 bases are TGTGCCAGCAGCTCATGCTACACCTTC.

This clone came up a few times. The CDR3 protein is CASSQDQGSYNSPLHF. As DNA, the CDR3 is TGCGCCAGCAGCCAAGACCAGGGGTCCTATAATTCACCCCTCCACTTT. This chain links TRBV4-1 with TRBJ1-6, with D maybe TRBD1 (6 bases). CDR3 size: 16 residues. V was pared by 0 bases and J by 1 base, with 7 bases between. Germline CDR1 MGHRA, CDR2 YSYEKL.

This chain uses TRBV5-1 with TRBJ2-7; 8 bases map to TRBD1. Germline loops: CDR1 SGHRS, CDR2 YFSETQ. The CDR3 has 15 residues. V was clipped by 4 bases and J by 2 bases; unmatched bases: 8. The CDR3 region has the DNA TGCGCCAGCAGCCCACACAACAGGGGGACCTACGAGCAGTACTTC. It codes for CASSPHNRGTYEQYF. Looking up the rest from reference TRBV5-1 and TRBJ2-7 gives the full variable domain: KAGVTQTPRYLIKTRGQQVTLSCSPISGHRSVSWYQQTPGQGLQFLFEYFSETQRNKGNFPGRFSGRQFSNSRSEMNVSTLELGDSALYLCASSPHNRGTYEQYFGPGTRLTVT.

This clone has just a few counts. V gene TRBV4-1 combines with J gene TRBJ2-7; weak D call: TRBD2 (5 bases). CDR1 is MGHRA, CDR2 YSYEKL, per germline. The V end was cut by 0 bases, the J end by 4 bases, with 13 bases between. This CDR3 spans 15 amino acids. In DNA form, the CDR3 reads TGCGCCAGCAGCCAAGATATGGCGTCGGGATACGAGCAGTACTTC. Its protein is CASSQDMASGYEQYF.

Written as DNA, the CDR3 is TGTGCCAGCAGTGAGGCAGGGTTAGTCTATGGCTACACCTTC. This sequence encodes CASSEAGLVYGYTF. This rearrangement joins TRBV2 to TRBJ1-2; a weak D match, TRBD1 (5 bases). Trimming stripped 3 bases from V and 4 bases from J, with 12 bases between. The CDR3 contains 14 residues. Looked up from germline, CDR1 is SNHLY and CDR2 is FYNNEI.

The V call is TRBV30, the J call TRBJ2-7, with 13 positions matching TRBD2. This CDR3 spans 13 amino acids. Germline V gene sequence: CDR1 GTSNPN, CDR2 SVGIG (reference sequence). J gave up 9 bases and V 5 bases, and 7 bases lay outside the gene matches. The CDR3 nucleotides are TGTGCCTGGGGACTAGCGGGGGCCCGCGGGCAGTACTTC. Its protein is CAWGLAGARGQYF.

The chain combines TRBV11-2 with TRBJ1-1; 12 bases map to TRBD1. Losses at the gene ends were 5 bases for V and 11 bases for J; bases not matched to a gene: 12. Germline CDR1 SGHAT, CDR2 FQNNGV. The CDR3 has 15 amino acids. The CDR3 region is CASSLGGTGGLSAFF. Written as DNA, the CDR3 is TGTGCCAGCAGCCTCGGGGGGACAGGGGGCCTCTCGGCTTTCTTT. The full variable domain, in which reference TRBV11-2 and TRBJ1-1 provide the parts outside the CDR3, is EAGVAQSPRYKIIEKRQSVAFWCNPISGHATLYWYQQILGQGPKLLIQFQNNGVVDDSQLPKDRFSAERLKGVDSTLKIQPAKLEDSAVYLCASSLGGTGGLSAFFGQGTRLTVV.

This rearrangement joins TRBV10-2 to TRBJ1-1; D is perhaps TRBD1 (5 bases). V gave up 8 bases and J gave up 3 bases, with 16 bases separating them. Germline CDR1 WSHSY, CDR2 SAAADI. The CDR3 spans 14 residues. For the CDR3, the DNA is TGCGCCAGCGGACCGAACTCAGGGTACACTGAAGCTTTCTTT. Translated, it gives CASGPNSGYTEAFF.

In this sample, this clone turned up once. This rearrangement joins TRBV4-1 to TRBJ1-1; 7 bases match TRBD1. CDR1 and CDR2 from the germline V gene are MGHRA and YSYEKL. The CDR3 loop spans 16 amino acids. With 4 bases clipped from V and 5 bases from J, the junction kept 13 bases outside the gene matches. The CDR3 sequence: CASSPLRDSGETEAFF. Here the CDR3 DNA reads TGCGCCAGCAGCCCACTAAGGGACAGTGGGGAGACTGAAGCTTTCTTT.

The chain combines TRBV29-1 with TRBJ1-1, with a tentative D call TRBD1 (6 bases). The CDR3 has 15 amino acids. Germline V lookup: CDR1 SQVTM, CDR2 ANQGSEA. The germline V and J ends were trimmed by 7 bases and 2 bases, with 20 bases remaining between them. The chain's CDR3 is CSGSGVGAANTEAFF. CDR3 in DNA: TGCAGCGGATCAGGAGTGGGGGCCGCAAACACTGAAGCTTTCTTT. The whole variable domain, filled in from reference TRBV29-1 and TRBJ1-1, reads SAVISQKPSRDICQRGTSLTIQCQVDSQVTMMFWYRQQPGQSLTLIATANQGSEATYESGFVIDKFPISRPNLTFSTLTVSNMSPEDSSIYLCSGSGVGAANTEAFFGQGTRLTVV.

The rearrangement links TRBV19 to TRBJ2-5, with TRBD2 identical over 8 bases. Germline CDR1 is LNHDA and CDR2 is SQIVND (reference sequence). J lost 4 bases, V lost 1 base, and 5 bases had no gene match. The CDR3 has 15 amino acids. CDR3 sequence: CASSIAAGVGETQYF. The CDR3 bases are TGTGCCAGTAGTATAGCAGCGGGGGTGGGAGAGACCCAGTACTTC.

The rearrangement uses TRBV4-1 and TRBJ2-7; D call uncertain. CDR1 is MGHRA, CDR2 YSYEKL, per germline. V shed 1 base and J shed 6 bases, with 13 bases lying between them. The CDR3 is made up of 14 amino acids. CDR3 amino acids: CASSQGLVGVEQYF. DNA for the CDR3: TGCGCCAGCAGCCAAGGTCTAGTTGGCGTCGAGCAGTACTTC.

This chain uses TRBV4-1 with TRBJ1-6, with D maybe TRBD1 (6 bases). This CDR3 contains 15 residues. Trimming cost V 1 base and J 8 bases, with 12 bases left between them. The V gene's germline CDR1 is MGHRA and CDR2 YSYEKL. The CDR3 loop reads CASSQVWGPDSPLHF. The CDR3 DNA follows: TGCGCCAGCAGCCAAGTTTGGGGGCCGGATTCACCCCTCCACTTT.

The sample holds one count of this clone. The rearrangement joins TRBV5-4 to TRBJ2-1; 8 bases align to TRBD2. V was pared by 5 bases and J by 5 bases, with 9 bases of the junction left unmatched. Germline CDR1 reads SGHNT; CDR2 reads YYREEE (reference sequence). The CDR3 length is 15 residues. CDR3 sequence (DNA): TGTGCCAGCAGTCCAGGACTAGCTGAGCACAATGAGCAGTTCTTC. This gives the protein CASSPGLAEHNEQFF.

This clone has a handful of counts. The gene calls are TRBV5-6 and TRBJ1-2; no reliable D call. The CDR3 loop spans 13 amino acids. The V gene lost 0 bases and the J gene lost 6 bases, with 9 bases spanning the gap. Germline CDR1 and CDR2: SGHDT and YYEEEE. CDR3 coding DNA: TGTGCCAGCAGCTTGGGTGCACTTAATGGCTACACCTTC. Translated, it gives CASSLGALNGYTF.

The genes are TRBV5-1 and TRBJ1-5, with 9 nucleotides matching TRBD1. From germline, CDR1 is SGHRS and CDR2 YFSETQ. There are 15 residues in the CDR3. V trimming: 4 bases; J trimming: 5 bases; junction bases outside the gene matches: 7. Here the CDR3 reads CASSLGTGNYQPQHF. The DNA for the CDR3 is TGCGCCAGCAGCCTCGGGACAGGGAACTATCAGCCCCAGCATTTT.

In nucleotides, the CDR3 is TGTGCCTGGGGGACTAGCGGGGCAGTCGATGAGCAGTTCTTC. Its translation is CAWGTSGAVDEQFF. This rearrangement joins TRBV30 to TRBJ2-1, with 13 bases that match TRBD2. CDR1 is GTSNPN, CDR2 SVGIG, per germline (reference sequence). The CDR3 totals 14 residues. The V segment lost 5 bases and the J segment 8 bases; nucleotides outside the gene matches: 6. The full variable domain, completed using reference TRBV30 and TRBJ2-1, is SQTIHQWPATLVQPVGSPLSLECTVEGTSNPNLYWYRQAAGRGLQLLFYSVGIGQISSEVPQNLSASRPQDRQFILSSKKLLLSDSGFYLCAWGTSGAVDEQFFGPGTRLTVL.

The CDR3 bases are TGTGCCAGTAGTATAGTGGGGCGCAGGGTGAACACTGAAGCTTTCTTT. Translated: CASSIVGRRVNTEAFF. This chain uses TRBV19 with TRBJ1-1, with D perhaps matching TRBD1 (5 bases). V was clipped by 1 base and J by 0 bases, with 12 bases between them. The CDR3 has 16 amino acids. The germline V gene has CDR1 LNHDA and CDR2 SQIVND (reference sequence).

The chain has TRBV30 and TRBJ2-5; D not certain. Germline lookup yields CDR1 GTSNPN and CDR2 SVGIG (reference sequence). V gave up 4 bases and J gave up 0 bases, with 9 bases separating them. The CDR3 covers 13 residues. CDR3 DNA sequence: TGTGCCTGGACGATACAGAACCAAGAGACCCAGTACTTC. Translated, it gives CAWTIQNQETQYF.

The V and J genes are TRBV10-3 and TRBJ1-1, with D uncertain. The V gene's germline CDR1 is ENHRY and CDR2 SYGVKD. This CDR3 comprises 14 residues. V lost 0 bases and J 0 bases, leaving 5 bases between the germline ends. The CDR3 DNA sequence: TGTGCCATCAGTGAGTCCCGGGTGAACACTGAAGCTTTCTTT. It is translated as CAISESRVNTEAFF.

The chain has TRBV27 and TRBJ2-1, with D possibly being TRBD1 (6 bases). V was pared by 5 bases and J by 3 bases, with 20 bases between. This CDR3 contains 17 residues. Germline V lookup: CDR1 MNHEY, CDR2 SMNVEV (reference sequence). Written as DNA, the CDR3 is TGTGCCAGCAGTCTCCATAACAGGGCCCAATACTACAATGAGCAGTTCTTC. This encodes CASSLHNRAQYYNEQFF.

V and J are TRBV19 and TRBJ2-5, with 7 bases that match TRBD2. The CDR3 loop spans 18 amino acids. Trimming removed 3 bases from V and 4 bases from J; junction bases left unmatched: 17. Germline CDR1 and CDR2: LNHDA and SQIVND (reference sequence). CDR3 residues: CASSMSTPGRGSGETQYF. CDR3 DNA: TGTGCCAGTAGTATGAGCACCCCGGGGAGGGGCTCGGGAGAGACCCAGTACTTC. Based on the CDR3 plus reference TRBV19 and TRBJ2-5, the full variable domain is DGGITQSPKYLFRKEGQNVTLSCEQNLNHDAMYWYRQDPGQGLRLIYYSQIVNDFQKGDIAEGYSVSREKKESFPLTVTSAQKNPTAFYLCASSMSTPGRGSGETQYFGPGTRLLVL.

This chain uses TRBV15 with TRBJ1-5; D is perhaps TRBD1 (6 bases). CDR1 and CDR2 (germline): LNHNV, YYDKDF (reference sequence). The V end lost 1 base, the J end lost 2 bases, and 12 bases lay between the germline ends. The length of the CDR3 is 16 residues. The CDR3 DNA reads TGTGCCACCAGCAGAGTTGCAGGGGACGGCAATCAGCCCCAGCATTTT. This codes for CATSRVAGDGNQPQHF.

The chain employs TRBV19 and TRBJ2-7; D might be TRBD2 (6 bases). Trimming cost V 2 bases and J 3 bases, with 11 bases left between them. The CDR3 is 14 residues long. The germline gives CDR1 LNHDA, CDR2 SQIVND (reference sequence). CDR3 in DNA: TGTGCCAGTAGTATATTTACTAGCAACTACGAGCAGTACTTC. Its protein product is CASSIFTSNYEQYF.